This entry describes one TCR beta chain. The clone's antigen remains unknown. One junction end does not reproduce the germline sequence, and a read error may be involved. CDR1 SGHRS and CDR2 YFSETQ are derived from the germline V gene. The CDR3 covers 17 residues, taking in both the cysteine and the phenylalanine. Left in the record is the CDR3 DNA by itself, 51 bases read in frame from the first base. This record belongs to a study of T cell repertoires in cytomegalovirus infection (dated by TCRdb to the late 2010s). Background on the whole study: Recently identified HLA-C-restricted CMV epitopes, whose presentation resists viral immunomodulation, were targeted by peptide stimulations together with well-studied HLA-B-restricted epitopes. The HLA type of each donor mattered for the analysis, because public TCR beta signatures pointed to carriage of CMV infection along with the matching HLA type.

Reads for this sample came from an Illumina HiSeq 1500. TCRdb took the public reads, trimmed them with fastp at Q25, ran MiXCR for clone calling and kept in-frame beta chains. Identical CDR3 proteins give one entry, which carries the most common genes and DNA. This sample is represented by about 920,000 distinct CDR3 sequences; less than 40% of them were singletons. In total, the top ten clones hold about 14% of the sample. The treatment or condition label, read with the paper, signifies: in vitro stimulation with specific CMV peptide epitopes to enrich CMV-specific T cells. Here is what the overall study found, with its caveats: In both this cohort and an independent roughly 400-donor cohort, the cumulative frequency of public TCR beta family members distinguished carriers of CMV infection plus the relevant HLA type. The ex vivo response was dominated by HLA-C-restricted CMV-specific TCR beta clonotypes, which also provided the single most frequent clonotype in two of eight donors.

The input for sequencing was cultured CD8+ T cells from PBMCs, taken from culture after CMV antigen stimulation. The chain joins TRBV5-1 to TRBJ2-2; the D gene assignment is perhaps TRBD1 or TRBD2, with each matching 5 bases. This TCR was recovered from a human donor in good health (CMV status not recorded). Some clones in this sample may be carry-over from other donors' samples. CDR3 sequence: CASSFLVSQGNTGVLFF. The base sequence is TGCGCCAGCAGCTTTTTAGTCTCCCAGGGCAACACCGGGGTGCTGTTTTTT. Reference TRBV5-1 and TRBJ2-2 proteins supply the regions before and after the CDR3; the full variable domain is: KAGVTQTPRYLIKTRGQQVTLSCSPISGHRSVSWYQQTPGQGLQFLFEYFSETQRNKGNFPGRFSGRQFSNSRSEMNVSTLELGDSALYLCASSFLVSQGNTGVLFFGEGSRLTVL.